The 8 T cell receptor beta chains below were found in one sample sequenced in a study of T cell clones after liver transplantation (dated by TCRdb to the late 2010s). The receptor library was made with the immunoSEQ multiplex PCR assay. TCRdb obtained this table from immuneACCESS and retained in-frame rearrangements with V and J assigned. These tables miss some clones; where compared with another copy, unresolved V genes account for less than half of the shortfall, and the remainder is unexplained. The sample table holds 50,000 to 60,000 clones, of which 60% to 80% were seen once. The ten largest clones represent around 9.6% of the sample. The material was CD4+ T cells from blood, obtained at the 22-month timepoint. These receptors were obtained from a human patient who received a liver transplant. After a transplant, some of the T cells may come from the graft donor.

This clone has only a few counts. V gene TRBV4-2 combines with J gene TRBJ2-7, with D maybe TRBD1 (6 bases). The CDR3 totals 15 residues. Looked up from germline, CDR1 is LGHNA and CDR2 is YNFKEQ. With 3 bases removed from V and 2 bases from J, the gap between germline ends came to 14 bases. CDR3 amino acids: CASSHSGTPTYEQYF. Written as DNA, the CDR3 is TGTGCCAGCAGCCATTCCGGGACACCGACCTACGAGCAGTACTTC.

The V gene is TRBV20-1, the J gene TRBJ2-7; 7 bases are a match to TRBD1. The CDR3 runs 11 residues. Germline values: CDR1 DFQATT, CDR2 SNEGSKA (reference sequence). V lost 2 bases, J lost 7 bases, and 2 bases stayed unmatched. CDR3 sequence (DNA): TGCAGTGCTAGATACAGGGGAGAGCAGTACTTC. It translates to CSARYRGEQYF.

The J gene is TRBJ2-6, the V gene TRBV27; 9 nucleotides line up with TRBD1. With 3 bases clipped from V and 0 bases from J, the junction kept 9 bases outside the gene matches. CDR1 and CDR2 from the germline V gene are MNHEY and SMNVEV (reference sequence). The CDR3 sequence is 19 residues long. CDR3 in DNA: TGTGCCAGCAGTTTCTCCGGGACAGGGAGTAGCTCTGGGGCCAACGTCCTGACTTTC. Its translation is CASSFSGTGSSSGANVLTF.

J is TRBJ1-2 and V is TRBV10-3, with D maybe TRBD1 (5 bases). CDR1 and CDR2 from the germline V gene are ENHRY and SYGVKD. With 6 bases removed from V and 8 bases from J, the gap between germline ends came to 16 bases. The CDR3 extends over 13 amino acids. CDR3 amino acids: CAISPDSIRGYTF. The CDR3, as DNA: TGTGCCATCAGCCCCGACAGTATTAGGGGCTACACCTTC.

The chain has TRBV29-1 and TRBJ2-3; no firm D call. Germline V gene lookup returns CDR1 SQVTM and CDR2 ANQGSEA. Trimming removed 5 bases at V and 2 bases at J, with 17 bases between. The CDR3 runs 15 residues. CDR3 region: CSVTGSPLNTDTQYF. The CDR3 DNA is TGCAGCGTTACCGGGTCCCCATTAAACACAGATACGCAGTATTTT.

The chain has TRBV5-1 and TRBJ1-6; D remains unclear. V lost 0 bases and J lost 4, with 8 bases in between. The length of the CDR3 is 15 residues. In germline, CDR1 is SGHRS, CDR2 YFSETQ. The CDR3 coding sequence is TGCGCCAGCAGCTTGGTGGGGAGTTATAATTCACCCCTCCACTTT. This codes for CASSLVGSYNSPLHF.

The V call is TRBV5-6, the J call TRBJ1-1, with D maybe TRBD1 (6 bases). The V gene's germline CDR1 is SGHDT and CDR2 YYEEEE. This CDR3 region has 13 residues. Trimming took 4 bases from V and 6 from J, leaving 13 bases between them. The CDR3 is CASSRTGAAEAFF. The CDR3 DNA sequence: TGTGCCAGCAGCCGGACGGGGGCCGCTGAAGCTTTCTTT.

In its sample, this clone was seen a few times. V usage is TRBV30 and J usage is TRBJ2-1; D is unclear. Trimming took off 0 bases at V and 1 base at J, with 7 bases between the two ends. The CDR3 has 14 residues. Looked up from germline, CDR1 is GTSNPN and CDR2 is SVGIG (reference sequence). The CDR3 DNA reads as TGTGCCTGGAGTGTACAGCGTTCCTACAATGAGCAGTTCTTC. Translated, it gives CAWSVQRSYNEQFF.